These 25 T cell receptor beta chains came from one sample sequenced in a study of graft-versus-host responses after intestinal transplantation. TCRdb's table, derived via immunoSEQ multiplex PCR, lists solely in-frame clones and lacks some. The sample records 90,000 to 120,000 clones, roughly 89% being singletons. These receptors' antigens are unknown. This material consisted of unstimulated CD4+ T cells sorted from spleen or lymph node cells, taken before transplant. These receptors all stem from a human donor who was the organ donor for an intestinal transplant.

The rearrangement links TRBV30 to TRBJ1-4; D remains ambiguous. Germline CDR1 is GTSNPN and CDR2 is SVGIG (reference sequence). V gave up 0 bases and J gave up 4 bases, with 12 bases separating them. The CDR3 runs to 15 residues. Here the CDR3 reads CAWSVGLGGNEKLFF. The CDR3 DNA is TGTGCCTGGAGTGTAGGGCTCGGAGGTAATGAAAAACTGTTTTTT.

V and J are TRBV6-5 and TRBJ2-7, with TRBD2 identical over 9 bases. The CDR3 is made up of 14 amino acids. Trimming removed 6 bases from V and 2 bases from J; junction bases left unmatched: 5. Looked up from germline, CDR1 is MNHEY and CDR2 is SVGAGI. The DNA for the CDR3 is TGTGCCAGCAGAGCGCTAGCGGGGCCCTACGAGCAGTACTTC. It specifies CASRALAGPYEQYF.

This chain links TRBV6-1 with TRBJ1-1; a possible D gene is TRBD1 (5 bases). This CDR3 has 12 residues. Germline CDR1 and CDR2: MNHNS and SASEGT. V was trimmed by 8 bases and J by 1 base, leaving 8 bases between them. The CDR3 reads CASARENTEAFF. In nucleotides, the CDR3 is TGTGCCAGCGCCAGGGAGAACACTGAAGCTTTCTTT.

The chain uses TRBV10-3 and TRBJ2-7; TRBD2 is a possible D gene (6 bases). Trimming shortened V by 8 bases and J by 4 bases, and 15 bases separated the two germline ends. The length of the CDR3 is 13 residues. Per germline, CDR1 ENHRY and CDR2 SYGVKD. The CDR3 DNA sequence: TGTGCCATCGGGTCGGGGGTCTTTTACGAGCAGTACTTC. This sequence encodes CAIGSGVFYEQYF.

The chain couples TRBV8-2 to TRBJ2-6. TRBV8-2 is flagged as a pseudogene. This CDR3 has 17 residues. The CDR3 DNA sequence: TGTGGCAATACGGTTAGTGTAACACAAAGTCGGGCCAACGTCCTGACTTTC. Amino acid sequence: CGNTVSVTQSRANVLTF.

The CDR3 nucleotides read TGCGCCAGCAGCTTGTATTCAGGGGTGGCTGAAAAACTGTTTTTT. It encodes CASSLYSGVAEKLFF. The chain joins TRBV5-1 to TRBJ1-4, with D maybe TRBD1 (6 bases). The CDR3 is made up of 15 amino acids. Germline CDR1 and CDR2: SGHRS and YFSETQ. V lost 1 base and J lost 7, with 14 bases in between.

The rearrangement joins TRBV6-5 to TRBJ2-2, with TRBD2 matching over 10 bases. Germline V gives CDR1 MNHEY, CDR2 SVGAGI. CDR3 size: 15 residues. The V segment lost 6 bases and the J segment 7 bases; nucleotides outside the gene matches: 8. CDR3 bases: TGTGCCAGCAGGGGACCAAGCGGGAGGGGCGGGGAGCTGTTTTTT. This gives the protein CASRGPSGRGGELFF.

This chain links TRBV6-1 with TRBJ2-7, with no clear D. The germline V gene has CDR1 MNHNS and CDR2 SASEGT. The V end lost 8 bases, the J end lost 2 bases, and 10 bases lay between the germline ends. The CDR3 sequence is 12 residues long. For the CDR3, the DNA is TGTGCCAGCGCGCAGATTCCCTACGAGCAGTACTTC. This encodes CASAQIPYEQYF.

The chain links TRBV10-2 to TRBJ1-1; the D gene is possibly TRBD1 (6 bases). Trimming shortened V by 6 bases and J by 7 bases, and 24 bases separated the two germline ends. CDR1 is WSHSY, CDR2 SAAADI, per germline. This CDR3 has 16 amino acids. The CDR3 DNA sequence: TGCGCCAGCAGAGGCCAGGGTGGCCCTGGAGGGGGTGAAGCTTTCTTT. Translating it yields CASRGQGGPGGGEAFF.

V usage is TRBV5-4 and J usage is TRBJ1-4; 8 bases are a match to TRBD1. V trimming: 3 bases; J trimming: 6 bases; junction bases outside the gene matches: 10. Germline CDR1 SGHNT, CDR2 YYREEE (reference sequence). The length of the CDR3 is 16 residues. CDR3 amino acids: CASSSYNQGAHEKLFF. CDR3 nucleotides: TGTGCCAGCAGCTCGTACAACCAGGGGGCTCATGAAAAACTGTTTTTT.

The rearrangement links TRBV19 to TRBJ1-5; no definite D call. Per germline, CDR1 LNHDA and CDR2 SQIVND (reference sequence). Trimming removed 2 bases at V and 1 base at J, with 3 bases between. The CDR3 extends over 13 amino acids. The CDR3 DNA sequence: TGTGCCAGTAGTATACAGAGCAATCAGCCCCAGCATTTT. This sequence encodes CASSIQSNQPQHF. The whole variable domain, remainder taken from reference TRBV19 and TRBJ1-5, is DGGITQSPKYLFRKEGQNVTLSCEQNLNHDAMYWYRQDPGQGLRLIYYSQIVNDFQKGDIAEGYSVSREKKESFPLTVTSAQKNPTAFYLCASSIQSNQPQHFGDGTRLSIL.

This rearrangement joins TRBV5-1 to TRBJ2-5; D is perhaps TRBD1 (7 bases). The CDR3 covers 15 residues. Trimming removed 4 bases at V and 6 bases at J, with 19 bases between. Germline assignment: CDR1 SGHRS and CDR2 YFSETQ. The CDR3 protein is CASSPGGQRRKTQYF. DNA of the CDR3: TGCGCCAGCAGCCCCGGGGGACAGCGACGGAAGACCCAGTACTTC.

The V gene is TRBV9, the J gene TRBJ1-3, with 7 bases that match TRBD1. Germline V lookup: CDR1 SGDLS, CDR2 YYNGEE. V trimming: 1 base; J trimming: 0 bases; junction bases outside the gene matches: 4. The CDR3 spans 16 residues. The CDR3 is CASSVRAGGSGNTIYF. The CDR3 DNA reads TGTGCCAGCAGCGTAAGGGCAGGGGGCTCTGGAAACACCATATATTTT.

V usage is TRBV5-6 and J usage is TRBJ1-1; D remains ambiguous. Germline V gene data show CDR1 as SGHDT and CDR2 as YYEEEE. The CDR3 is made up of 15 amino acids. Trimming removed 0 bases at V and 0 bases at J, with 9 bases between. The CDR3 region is CASSLVERVNTEAFF. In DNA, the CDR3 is TGTGCCAGCAGCTTGGTTGAGCGAGTGAACACTGAAGCTTTCTTT. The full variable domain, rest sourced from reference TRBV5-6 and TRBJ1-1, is DAGVTQSPTHLIKTRGQQVTLRCSPKSGHDTVSWYQQALGQGPQFIFQYYEEEERQRGNFPDRFSGHQFPNYSSELNVNALLLGDSALYLCASSLVERVNTEAFFGQGTRLTVV.

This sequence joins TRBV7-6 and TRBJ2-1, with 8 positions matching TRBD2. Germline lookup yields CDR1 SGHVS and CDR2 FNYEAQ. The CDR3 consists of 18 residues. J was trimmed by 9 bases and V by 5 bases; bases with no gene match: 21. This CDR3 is CASSPTFIGTRVFGEQFF. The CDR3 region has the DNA TGTGCCAGCAGCCCAACCTTCATTGGGACTAGGGTTTTCGGTGAGCAGTTCTTC.

The CDR3, as DNA: TGCGCCAGCAGTCAATCCGGGGTCTTCTCCTACGAGCAGTACTTC. Its translation: CASSQSGVFSYEQYF. The V call is TRBV23-1, the J call TRBJ2-7, with a weak D call TRBD2 (5 bases). TRBV23-1 is marked as an open reading frame, function uncertain. The CDR3 is 15 residues long. V lost 0 bases to trimming and J lost 0 bases, with 9 bases between them.

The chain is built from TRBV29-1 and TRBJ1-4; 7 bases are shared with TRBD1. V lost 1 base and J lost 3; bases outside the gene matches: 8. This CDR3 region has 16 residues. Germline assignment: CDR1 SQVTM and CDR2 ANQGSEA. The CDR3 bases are TGCAGCGTTGAAGGCCCTTACAGGGGATCTAATGAAAAACTGTTTTTT. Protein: CSVEGPYRGSNEKLFF. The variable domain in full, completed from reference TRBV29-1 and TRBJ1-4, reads SAVISQKPSRDICQRGTSLTIQCQVDSQVTMMFWYRQQPGQSLTLIATANQGSEATYESGFVIDKFPISRPNLTFSTLTVSNMSPEDSSIYLCSVEGPYRGSNEKLFFGSGTQLSVL.

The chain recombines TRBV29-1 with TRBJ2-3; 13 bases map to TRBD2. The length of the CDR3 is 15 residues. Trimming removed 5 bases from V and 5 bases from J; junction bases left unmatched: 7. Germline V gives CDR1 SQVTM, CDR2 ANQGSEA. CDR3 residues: CSVRTSGSVRDTQYF. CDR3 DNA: TGCAGCGTTCGGACTAGCGGGAGTGTTAGAGATACGCAGTATTTT.

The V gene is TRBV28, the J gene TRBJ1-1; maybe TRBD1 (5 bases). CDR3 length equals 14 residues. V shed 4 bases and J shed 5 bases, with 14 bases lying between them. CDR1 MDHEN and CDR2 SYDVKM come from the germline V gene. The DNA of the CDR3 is TGTGCCAGCAGTTCTGGGACCGCCGGAACTGAAGCTTTCTTT. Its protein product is CASSSGTAGTEAFF.

CDR3 amino acids: CASSLLGSNQPQHF. Written as DNA, the CDR3 is TGTGCCAGCAGTTTATTGGGGTCGAATCAGCCCCAGCATTTT. This chain links TRBV27 with TRBJ1-5; D not certain. V gave up 1 base and J gave up 4 bases, with 8 bases separating them. The length of the CDR3 is 14 residues. CDR1 is MNHEY and CDR2 is SMNVEV in the germline V gene (reference sequence).

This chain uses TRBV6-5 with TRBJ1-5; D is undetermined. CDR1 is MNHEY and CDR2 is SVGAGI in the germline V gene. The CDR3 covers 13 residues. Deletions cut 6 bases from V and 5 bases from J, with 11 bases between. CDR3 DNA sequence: TGTGCCAGCAGGGTAATATGGGATCAGCCCCAGCATTTT. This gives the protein CASRVIWDQPQHF.

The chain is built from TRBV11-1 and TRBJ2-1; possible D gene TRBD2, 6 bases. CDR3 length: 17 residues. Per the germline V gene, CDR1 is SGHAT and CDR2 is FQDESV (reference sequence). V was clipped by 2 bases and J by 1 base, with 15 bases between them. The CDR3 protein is CASSLPPTSWSYNEQFF. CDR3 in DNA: TGTGCCAGCAGCTTACCCCCAACTAGCTGGTCCTACAATGAGCAGTTCTTC.

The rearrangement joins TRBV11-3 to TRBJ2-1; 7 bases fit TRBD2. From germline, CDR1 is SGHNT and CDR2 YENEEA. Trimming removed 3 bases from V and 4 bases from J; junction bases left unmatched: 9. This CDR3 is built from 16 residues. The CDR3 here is CASSLGGRDTYNEQFF. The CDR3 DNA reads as TGTGCCAGCAGCTTGGGCGGGAGAGATACTTACAATGAGCAGTTCTTC.

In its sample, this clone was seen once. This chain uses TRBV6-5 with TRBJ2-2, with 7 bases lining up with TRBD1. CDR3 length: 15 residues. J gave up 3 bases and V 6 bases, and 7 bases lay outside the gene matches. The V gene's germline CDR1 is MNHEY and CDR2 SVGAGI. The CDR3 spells CASSRTGPDTGELFF. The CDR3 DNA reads TGTGCCAGCAGCCGGACAGGCCCGGACACCGGGGAGCTGTTTTTT.

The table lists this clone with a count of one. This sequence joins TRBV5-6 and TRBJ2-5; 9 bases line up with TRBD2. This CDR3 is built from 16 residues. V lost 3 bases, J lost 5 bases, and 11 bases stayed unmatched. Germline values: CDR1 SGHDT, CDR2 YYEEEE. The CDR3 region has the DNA TGTGCCAGCAGCTCGGCCTGGGGGCGGGAGGGGGAGACCCAGTACTTC. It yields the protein CASSSAWGREGETQYF.